Following are 32 T cell receptor beta chains from one sample sequenced in a study of T cells after yellow fever vaccination. TCRdb called the 5' RACE reads again in MiXCR, with one record for every CDR3 protein. Among fewer than 450,000 distinct CDR3 sequences, around 4.1% were seen once, and the ten largest hold 20% to 25%. The source was PBMCs, collected 5 days after the yellow fever booster vaccination. These receptor sequences come from a young man who received the YFV17D yellow fever vaccine.

The chain combines TRBV20-1 with TRBJ1-2, with D possibly matching TRBD1 (5 bases). The germline V gene encodes CDR1 DFQATT and CDR2 SNEGSKA (reference sequence). The CDR3 extends over 12 amino acids. Trimming pared 6 bases from V and 6 bases from J, leaving 14 bases between. This CDR3 is CSAVWGRDGYTF. For the CDR3, the DNA is TGCAGTGCCGTCTGGGGGAGAGATGGCTACACCTTC.

The sample holds a few counts of this clonotype. This chain connects TRBV24-1 to TRBJ2-1, with TRBD2 identical over 7 bases. V dropped 3 bases and J dropped 8; count of bases not matched to a gene: 9. The CDR3 is 15 amino acids. Germline V gene lookup returns CDR1 KGHDR and CDR2 SFDVKD. This chain's CDR3 is CATSDPGSGTDEQFF. The CDR3 nucleotides are TGTGCCACCAGTGATCCAGGGAGCGGGACGGATGAGCAGTTCTTC.

This clonotype was recorded many times. V and J are TRBV12-3 or TRBV12-4 and TRBJ2-3; D could derive from TRBD1 or TRBD2 (5 bases each). Trimming removed 3 bases from V and 7 bases from J, with 14 bases in between. The CDR3 length is 14 residues. The CDR3 loop is CASSLRDPGYTQYF. The CDR3 DNA reads as TGTGCCAGCAGTTTGAGGGACCCGGGGTATACGCAGTATTTT.

This clonotype was observed at least ten times. The CDR3 sequence is CASSLVMGTDTQYF. The CDR3, as DNA: TGCGCCAGCAGCTTGGTTATGGGCACAGATACGCAGTATTTT. The V and J genes are TRBV5-1 and TRBJ2-3; D unclear. CDR1 and CDR2 from the germline V gene are SGHRS and YFSETQ. CDR3 length equals 14 residues. V gave up 0 bases and J gave up 1 base, with 6 bases separating them.

In its sample, this clonotype was seen a few times. This sequence joins TRBV5-6 and TRBJ2-5; 7 bases are a match to TRBD2. Trimming cost V 4 bases and J 5 bases; bases outside gene matches: 5. This CDR3 spans 13 amino acids. Germline-derived CDR1 and CDR2 are SGHDT and YYEEEE. This CDR3 reads CASSTGTMETQYF. In DNA form, the CDR3 reads TGTGCCAGCAGCACCGGGACTATGGAGACCCAGTACTTC.

In this sample, this clonotype turned up many times. The chain uses TRBV18 and TRBJ1-2; no reliable D call. Per germline, CDR1 KGHSH and CDR2 LQKENI. Trimming shortened V by 3 bases and J by 1 base, and 27 bases separated the two germline ends. This CDR3 comprises 20 residues. This CDR3 is CASSPDGARLRSAFNYGYTF. CDR3 nucleotides: TGTGCCAGCTCACCGGACGGAGCACGCCTGAGATCAGCTTTTAACTATGGCTACACCTTC.

This clonotype has more than one count but fewer than ten. The rearrangement joins TRBV6-5 to TRBJ1-5; no clear D gene. Per germline, CDR1 MNHEY and CDR2 SVGAGI. The V end was cut by 2 bases, the J end by 7 bases, with 9 bases between. The CDR3 spans 13 residues. Here the CDR3 DNA reads TGTGCCAGCAGTTACGGCGGGAGGCAGCCCCAGCATTTT. Translating gives CASSYGGRQPQHF.

This clonotype has a count of ten or more. The J gene is TRBJ2-1, the V gene TRBV14; D call uncertain. V was pared by 2 bases and J by 5 bases, with 4 bases between. The V gene's germline CDR1 is SGHDN and CDR2 FVKESK. This CDR3 is built from 12 residues. The CDR3, as DNA: TGTGCCAGCAGCCAACCCCACAATGAGCAGTTCTTC. As protein: CASSQPHNEQFF.

V gene TRBV6-2 or TRBV6-3 combines with J gene TRBJ2-7, with D hard to call. Germline lookup yields CDR1 MNHEY and CDR2 SVGEGT. This CDR3 is built from 14 residues. Trimming took off 7 bases at V and 0 bases at J, with 13 bases between the two ends. This CDR3 is CASKARPFSYEQYF. CDR3 coding DNA: TGTGCCAGCAAGGCCAGGCCATTCTCCTACGAGCAGTACTTC.

This rearrangement joins TRBV5-6 to TRBJ1-5; D ambiguous. The CDR3 has 17 amino acids. V dropped 4 bases and J dropped 5 bases, with 22 bases sitting between them. Germline V gene data show CDR1 as SGHDT and CDR2 as YYEEEE. The CDR3 loop reads CASSVRNGRFSYQPQHF. The CDR3 nucleotides are TGTGCCAGCAGCGTGAGAAACGGACGGTTCAGCTATCAGCCCCAGCATTTT.

J is TRBJ2-4 and V is TRBV4-2; TRBD1 matches 8 bases. The V gene's germline CDR1 is LGHNA and CDR2 YNFKEQ. This CDR3 has 18 amino acids. The V gene end was trimmed by 0 bases and the J gene end by 9 bases; junction bases not matched to a gene: 16. The CDR3 protein is CASSQDRFQGTGLGIQYF. CDR3 DNA: TGTGCCAGCAGCCAAGATAGGTTTCAGGGGACAGGTCTTGGCATTCAGTACTTC.

V is TRBV19 and J is TRBJ2-3; maybe TRBD1 (6 bases). Trimming took 6 bases from V and 2 from J, leaving 15 bases between them. The CDR3 loop spans 15 amino acids. Germline CDR1 LNHDA, CDR2 SQIVND (reference sequence). The CDR3 spells CASRKLQGPTDTQYF. The CDR3 region has the DNA TGTGCCAGTAGGAAGTTACAGGGCCCCACAGATACGCAGTATTTT.

This clonotype was counted between two and nine times. CDR3 residues: CASNPNGLAGSDTQYF. The CDR3 DNA follows: TGTGCCAGCAACCCTAACGGACTAGCGGGTTCAGATACGCAGTATTTT. The chain couples TRBV9 to TRBJ2-3; 11 bases agree with TRBD2. Germline V gene sequence: CDR1 SGDLS, CDR2 YYNGEE. This CDR3 spans 16 amino acids. V lost 6 bases and J lost 4; bases outside the gene matches: 10. Using reference TRBV9 and TRBJ2-3 for the parts outside the CDR3, the full variable domain is DSGVTQTPKHLITATGQRVTLRCSPRSGDLSVYWYQQSLDQGLQFLIQYYNGEERAKGNILERFSAQQFPDLHSELNLSSLELGDSALYFCASNPNGLAGSDTQYFGPGTRLTVL.

The V gene is TRBV16, the J gene TRBJ1-1; perhaps TRBD1 as D (5 bases). Germline lookup yields CDR1 KGHSY and CDR2 FQNENV. The CDR3 has 15 amino acids. V was cut by 3 bases and J by 5 bases, with 16 bases left in between. The CDR3 sequence: CASSQRTRLGTEAFF. DNA for the CDR3: TGTGCCAGCAGCCAGCGGACACGTCTAGGGACTGAAGCTTTCTTT.

In this sample, this clonotype turned up many times. The V and J genes are TRBV5-1 and TRBJ2-3; TRBD2 matches at 14 bases. The CDR3 totals 16 residues. After removal of 3 bases from V and 6 bases from J, the junction contained 6 bases not matched to a gene. Per the germline V gene, CDR1 is SGHRS and CDR2 is YFSETQ. The CDR3 sequence is CASSSGTSGGGDTQYF. The CDR3 region has the DNA TGCGCCAGCAGCTCCGGGACTAGCGGGGGCGGTGATACGCAGTATTTT.

This clonotype occurred a few times. The gene calls are TRBV11-2 and TRBJ2-1; unclear D gene. Germline loops: CDR1 SGHAT, CDR2 FQNNGV. V lost 7 bases, J lost 7 bases, and 20 bases lay in between. The CDR3 is 15 residues long. CDR3 residues: CASTSALISVNEQFF. The CDR3 coding sequence is TGTGCCAGCACATCCGCGTTAATCTCCGTAAATGAGCAGTTCTTC.

This clonotype was recorded many times. The chain recombines TRBV20-1 with TRBJ2-7; 10 bases fit TRBD1. The ends lost 0 bases at V and 10 bases at J; junction bases unmatched: 6. The CDR3 extends over 13 amino acids. Germline CDR1 DFQATT, CDR2 SNEGSKA (reference sequence). The CDR3 DNA follows: TGCAGTGCTAGAGATGGCGGGACAGGGGACCAGTACGTC. It translates to CSARDGGTGDQYV.

The chain recombines TRBV5-4 with TRBJ1-1; 7 nucleotides agree with TRBD1. The length of the CDR3 is 13 residues. V dropped 2 bases and J dropped 11; count of bases not matched to a gene: 9. Germline V gene sequence: CDR1 SGHNT, CDR2 YYREEE (reference sequence). CDR3 sequence: CASSLGGQLRAFF. Written as DNA, the CDR3 is TGTGCCAGCAGCTTAGGGGGACAGTTGCGGGCTTTCTTT. Looking up the rest from reference TRBV5-4 and TRBJ1-1 gives the full variable domain: ETGVTQSPTHLIKTRGQQVTLRCSSQSGHNTVSWYQQALGQGPQFIFQYYREEENGRGNFPPRFSGLQFPNYSSELNVNALELDDSALYLCASSLGGQLRAFFGQGTRLTVV.

The V and J genes are TRBV6-5 and TRBJ2-3, with D perhaps matching TRBD2 (5 bases). This CDR3 spans 15 amino acids. Germline CDR1 MNHEY, CDR2 SVGAGI. The ends were cut back, 7 bases at V and 4 bases at J, with 18 bases in the middle. The CDR3 loop reads CASIASGRGSDTQYF. In DNA form, the CDR3 reads TGTGCCAGCATCGCCTCCGGACGAGGGTCAGATACGCAGTATTTT.

Ten or more counts support this clonotype. V gene TRBV10-3 combines with J gene TRBJ2-5; D is perhaps TRBD1 or TRBD2 (5 bases each). The CDR3 contains 15 residues. Germline loops: CDR1 ENHRY, CDR2 SYGVKD. The V gene lost 3 bases and the J gene lost 5 bases, with 16 bases spanning the gap. Here the CDR3 DNA reads TGTGCCATCAGTGACGGTGGGGCTTGGGAGGAGACCCAGTACTTC. Translation: CAISDGGAWEETQYF.

This clonotype was found many times. The chain recombines TRBV18 with TRBJ2-5, with TRBD2 identical over 13 bases. V lost 1 base and J lost 2; bases outside the gene matches: 1. This CDR3 is 16 amino acids long. CDR1 and CDR2 from the germline V gene are KGHSH and LQKENI. The CDR3 region is CASSPRTSGGQETQYF. The CDR3 DNA sequence: TGTGCCAGCTCACCACGGACTAGCGGGGGTCAAGAGACCCAGTACTTC.

This clonotype was found a few times. The chain recombines TRBV18 with TRBJ2-7; D not certain. CDR3 length equals 15 residues. Trimming shortened V by 1 base and J by 3 bases, and 13 bases separated the two germline ends. Germline V gene lookup returns CDR1 KGHSH and CDR2 LQKENI. The CDR3 spells CASSPRAAGRYEQYF. The DNA for the CDR3 is TGTGCCAGCTCACCACGGGCGGCAGGCCGCTACGAGCAGTACTTC.

The chain employs TRBV4-1 and TRBJ2-3; 7 bases match TRBD2. This CDR3 has 14 residues. With 9 bases clipped from V and 5 bases from J, the junction kept 11 bases outside the gene matches. CDR1 MGHRA and CDR2 YSYEKL come from the germline V gene. CDR3 bases: TGCGCCAGTAAAAGGGACCCGGGGGGAGATACGCAGTATTTT. Encoded protein: CASKRDPGGDTQYF.

CDR3 sequence (DNA): TGTGCCAGCAGTAAACCCGACAGGGCCACTGAAGCTTTCTTT. Protein product: CASSKPDRATEAFF. V usage is TRBV6-6 and J usage is TRBJ1-1; 7 bases align to TRBD1. This CDR3 comprises 14 residues. Trimming took 5 bases from V and 4 from J; bases not matched to a gene: 7. Germline lookup yields CDR1 MNHNY and CDR2 SVGAGI (reference sequence).

In its sample, this clonotype was seen many times. The rearrangement links TRBV5-6 to TRBJ2-2; D is unresolved. There are 16 residues in the CDR3. Germline CDR1 is SGHDT and CDR2 is YYEEEE. Trimming left V 0 bases short and J 5 bases short, with 14 bases between. CDR3 in DNA: TGTGCCAGCAGCTTGGCCCCGGCAGCTAGGACCGGGGAGCTGTTTTTT. Translation gives CASSLAPAARTGELFF.

Many counts were recorded for this clonotype. The chain is built from TRBV27 and TRBJ1-1, with a tentative D call TRBD1 (5 bases). The germline CDR1 and CDR2 sequences are MNHEY and SMNVEV (reference sequence). The CDR3 sequence is 13 residues long. V was cut by 3 bases and J by 11 bases, with 16 bases left in between. The CDR3 DNA sequence: TGTGCCAGCAGTTTTGGGGGGGGGAGTTCGGCTTTCTTT. Protein sequence: CASSFGGGSSAFF.

This clonotype was seen ten or more times. The chain combines TRBV12-3 or TRBV12-4 with TRBJ2-1, with a weak D call TRBD2 (7 bases). The CDR3 length is 16 residues. V shed 5 bases and J shed 5 bases, with 19 bases lying between them. CDR3 sequence reads: CASSPRGGGVHNEQFF. Here the CDR3 DNA reads TGTGCCAGCAGTCCCCGAGGGGGGGGAGTCCACAATGAGCAGTTCTTC.

This clonotype was seen at least ten times. This sequence joins TRBV5-4 and TRBJ2-1; D possibly matches TRBD1 or TRBD2 (6 bases each). Germline V gene sequence: CDR1 SGHNT, CDR2 YYREEE (reference sequence). Trimming took off 5 bases at V and 3 bases at J, with 15 bases between the two ends. This CDR3 contains 15 residues. The CDR3 is CASRSLEGGYNEQFF. CDR3 in DNA: TGTGCCAGCAGGTCCCTGGAGGGGGGCTACAATGAGCAGTTCTTC.

This clonotype was picked up many times. The chain employs TRBV12-3 or TRBV12-4 and TRBJ2-5; TRBD2 agrees at 8 bases. With V trimmed by 7 bases and J by 9 bases, 13 bases remained unmatched. This CDR3 spans 14 amino acids. The CDR3 here is CASTPSQRGMAQYF. In DNA, the CDR3 is TGTGCCAGCACTCCCAGCCAGCGGGGGATGGCCCAGTACTTC.

This clonotype has a handful of counts. The chain combines TRBV10-3 with TRBJ2-3; maybe TRBD1 (5 bases). Trimming took off 0 bases at V and 3 bases at J, with 7 bases between the two ends. The germline V gene has CDR1 ENHRY and CDR2 SYGVKD. The CDR3 runs 14 residues. CDR3 nucleotide sequence: TGTGCCATCAGTGAGTCGAAGGGGACAGATACGCAGTATTTT. Translated: CAISESKGTDTQYF.

The chain is built from TRBV5-1 and TRBJ2-3; no reliable D call. The CDR3 consists of 14 residues. Germline V lookup: CDR1 SGHRS, CDR2 YFSETQ. Trimming took off 2 bases at V and 0 bases at J, with 7 bases between the two ends. CDR3 sequence (DNA): TGCGCCAGCAGCTTTAAAGCTAGCACAGATACGCAGTATTTT. It specifies CASSFKASTDTQYF.

This clonotype was seen ten or more times. The chain recombines TRBV5-6 with TRBJ1-1; no firm D call. V was shortened by 1 base and J by 4 bases, with 11 bases between the two germline ends. This CDR3 spans 14 amino acids. Germline CDR1 and CDR2: SGHDT and YYEEEE. Written as DNA, the CDR3 is TGTGCCAGCAGCTTGTGGGATCTGGGCACTGAAGCTTTCTTT. Encoded protein: CASSLWDLGTEAFF.